The clone carrying this T cell receptor beta chain was observed a handful of times. Its antigen is unidentified. This record belongs to a study of beta chain features in type 1 diabetes. Study outcomes and limitations: In type 1 diabetes patients, VDJ junctions had fewer insertions; deletions at these junctions were more frequent. Any HLA effect on TCRB rearrangement was left unresolved by small sub-analyses. Compared to healthy donors, patients appeared to have naive, central memory and Treg TCRB repertoires that were more alike. Sequencing the cDNA could make cells with high TCR expression show up more than they should.

Germline lookup yields CDR1 SNHLY and CDR2 FYNNEI. This CDR3 spans 17 amino acids. Trimming shortened V by 8 bases and J by 2 bases, and 19 bases separated the two germline ends. The authors reverse transcribed all of the isolated RNA, so sequencing captured expressed TCRB transcripts. The repertoire was sequenced with immunoSEQ multiplex PCR; TCRdb's copy has only in-frame clones and lacks some. The sample has about 410,000 clones, more than 11% seen once. The rearrangement uses TRBV2 and TRBJ2-6; possible D gene TRBD1, 5 bases. The sequenced sample was naive CD4+ T cells from blood. The sequence was obtained from a young man in good health. CDR3 amino acids: CASRRGFTTTGANVLTF. CDR3 coding DNA: TGTGCCAGCCGAAGGGGATTCACAACTACTGGGGCCAACGTCCTGACTTTC.